This is a list of T cell receptor beta chains from one sample in a study of cytomegalovirus exposure and HLA in healthy donors. The assay was immunoSEQ multiplex PCR, and TCRdb's table has in-frame clones only and misses some. The data show about 120,000 clones, about 82% seen once. The sequenced sample was PBMCs. These receptors all stem from a man between 18 and 35 years old in good health and CMV-seronegative. Both conserved end residues are part of each CDR3. A D gene is named only where the DNA matches it firmly.

d_call	v_call	j_call	cdr3_aa
TRBD1	TRBV27	TRBJ2-3	CASSFLGQGSDTQYF
TRBD1	TRBV13	TRBJ1-1	CASSLAGQGGGAFF
-	TRBV21-1	TRBJ1-5	CARENPNQPQHF
-	TRBV5-6	TRBJ1-2	CASSRANYGYTF
TRBD1	TRBV10-3	TRBJ2-7	CAIRTGDSYEQYF
TRBD1	TRBV4-2	TRBJ2-4	CASSNLIRGRGGKNIQYF
-	TRBV2	TRBJ1-1	CATPRGRNTEAFF
-	TRBV5-6	TRBJ1-1	CASSLNTGMVGAFF
-	TRBV27	TRBJ1-3	CASSPGAPGNTIYF
-	TRBV6-1	TRBJ2-5	CASSRVRGQETQYF
TRBD1	TRBV7-9	TRBJ1-2	CASSLLTGTGGVYGYTF
TRBD1	TRBV7-9	TRBJ1-2	CASSLAGQGNGYTF
TRBD1	TRBV28	TRBJ1-3	CASSRPGTGVTGNTIYF
TRBD1	TRBV19	TRBJ1-2	CASSTSTGGRYGYTF
TRBD2	TRBV2	TRBJ2-1	CASSGAAGSYNEQFF